Sequencing of this TCR beta chain was carried out in a study of blood T cells in healthy people across ages. Germline assignment: CDR1 SEHNR and CDR2 FQNEAQ (reference sequence). The length of the CDR3 is 14 residues. The V and J ends lost 3 bases and 5 bases respectively, with 13 bases between them. This clonotype was seen more than once but under ten times. Primed by a sample-barcoded 5' primer and a J-beta primer mix, a second PCR proceeded for roughly 6 to 12 cycles. TCRdb re-derived calls from the 5' RACE reads in MiXCR, one entry per CDR3 protein. The table includes some 700,000 distinct CDR3 sequences, approximately 22% detected once.

The origin of this receptor is a man in his sixties or seventies in good health. The chain employs TRBV7-9 and TRBJ2-5; D perhaps matches TRBD1 (6 bases). Sequencing was done on a sample of blood. This CDR3 is CASSFQGSWETQYF. The CDR3 DNA sequence: TGTGCCAGCAGCTTCCAGGGGTCGTGGGAGACCCAGTACTTC.